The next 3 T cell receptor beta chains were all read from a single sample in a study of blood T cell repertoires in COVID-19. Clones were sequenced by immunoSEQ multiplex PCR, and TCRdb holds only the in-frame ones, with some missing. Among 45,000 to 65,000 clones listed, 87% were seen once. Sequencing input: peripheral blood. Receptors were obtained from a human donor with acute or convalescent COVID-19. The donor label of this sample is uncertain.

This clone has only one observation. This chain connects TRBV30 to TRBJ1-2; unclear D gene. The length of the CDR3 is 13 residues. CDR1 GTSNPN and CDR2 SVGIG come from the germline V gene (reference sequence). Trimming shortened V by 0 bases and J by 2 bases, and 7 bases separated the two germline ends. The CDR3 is CAWSVQANYGYTF. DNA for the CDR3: TGTGCCTGGAGTGTACAAGCGAACTATGGCTACACCTTC.

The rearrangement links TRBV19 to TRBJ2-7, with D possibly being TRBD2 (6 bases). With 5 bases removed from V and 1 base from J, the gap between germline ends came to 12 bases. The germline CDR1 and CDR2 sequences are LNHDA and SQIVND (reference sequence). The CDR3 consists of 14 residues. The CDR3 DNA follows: TGTGCCAGTAGTTTGCGGGGAGAGTCCTACGAGCAGTACTTC. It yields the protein CASSLRGESYEQYF.

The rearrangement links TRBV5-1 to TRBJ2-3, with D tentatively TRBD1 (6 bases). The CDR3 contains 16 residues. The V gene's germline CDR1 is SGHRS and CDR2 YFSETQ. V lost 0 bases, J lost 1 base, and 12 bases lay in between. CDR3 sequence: CASSLEQGHGTDTQYF. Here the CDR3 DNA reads TGCGCCAGCAGCTTGGAACAGGGACATGGCACAGATACGCAGTATTTT.